Following are 5 T cell receptor beta chains from one sample sequenced in a study of blood T cell repertoires in COVID-19 (dated by TCRdb to 2020 to 2021). The method was the immunoSEQ multiplex PCR assay. TCRdb retrieved this table from immuneACCESS and kept in-frame rearrangements only. Not all clones are present; in checked studies, unresolved V genes account for under half, and no reason is known for the remainder. The sample table lists around 180,000 clones, 65% to 85% of them with a count of one. Jointly, the top ten make up roughly 17% of the sample. The specimen was peripheral blood. The receptors come from a man aged 60 to 69 with active or convalescent COVID-19.

This clone was counted a single time. The V gene is TRBV4-2, the J gene TRBJ2-7, with TRBD2 matching over 10 bases. CDR3 length: 15 amino acids. Germline V gene data show CDR1 as LGHNA and CDR2 as YNFKEQ. V lost 0 bases, J lost 6 bases, and 5 bases stayed unmatched. The CDR3 here is CASSQDPRLAGEQYF. CDR3 nucleotide sequence: TGTGCCAGCAGCCAAGACCCGAGACTAGCGGGCGAGCAGTACTTC.

This clone was counted a few times. The same CDR3 also results from other DNA sequences found in this sample. This chain joins TRBV7-3 and TRBJ2-3, with TRBD2 identical over 7 bases. The trim removed 0 bases at V and 6 bases at J, leaving 6 bases unmatched. The CDR3 contains 15 residues. Germline-derived CDR1 and CDR2 are SGHTA and FQGTGA. The CDR3 loop reads CASSLTGGPTDTQYF. The CDR3, as DNA: TGTGCCAGCAGCTTAACGGGAGGGCCTACGGATACGCAGTATTTT.

The CDR3 DNA is TGTGCCAGCAGCCCGGGACTGGGTGAGCAGTTCTTC. Translating gives CASSPGLGEQFF. The V gene is TRBV5-6, the J gene TRBJ2-1; D is possibly TRBD2 (6 bases). Germline loops: CDR1 SGHDT, CDR2 YYEEEE. There are 12 residues in the CDR3. V lost 4 bases and J lost 9, with 11 bases in between. The full variable domain, in which reference TRBV5-6 and TRBJ2-1 provide the parts outside the CDR3, is DAGVTQSPTHLIKTRGQQVTLRCSPKSGHDTVSWYQQALGQGPQFIFQYYEEEERQRGNFPDRFSGHQFPNYSSELNVNALLLGDSALYLCASSPGLGEQFFGPGTRLTVL.

The chain links TRBV9 to TRBJ2-2, with D maybe TRBD2 (6 bases). The germline gives CDR1 SGDLS, CDR2 YYNGEE. Trimming shortened V by 2 bases and J by 3 bases, and 11 bases separated the two germline ends. This CDR3 contains 15 residues. Here the CDR3 reads CASSVGGGHTGELFF. The DNA of the CDR3 is TGTGCCAGCAGCGTGGGGGGAGGTCACACCGGGGAGCTGTTTTTT.

The chain couples TRBV24-1 to TRBJ2-2; TRBD1 is a possible D gene (5 bases). Trimming stripped 0 bases from V and 6 bases from J, with 22 bases between. CDR1 is KGHDR and CDR2 is SFDVKD in the germline V gene. The CDR3 runs 19 residues. CDR3 loop: CATSDLFPPPEMGPGELFF. The CDR3 DNA reads as TGTGCCACCAGTGATTTGTTCCCCCCGCCGGAGATGGGGCCCGGGGAGCTGTTTTTT.